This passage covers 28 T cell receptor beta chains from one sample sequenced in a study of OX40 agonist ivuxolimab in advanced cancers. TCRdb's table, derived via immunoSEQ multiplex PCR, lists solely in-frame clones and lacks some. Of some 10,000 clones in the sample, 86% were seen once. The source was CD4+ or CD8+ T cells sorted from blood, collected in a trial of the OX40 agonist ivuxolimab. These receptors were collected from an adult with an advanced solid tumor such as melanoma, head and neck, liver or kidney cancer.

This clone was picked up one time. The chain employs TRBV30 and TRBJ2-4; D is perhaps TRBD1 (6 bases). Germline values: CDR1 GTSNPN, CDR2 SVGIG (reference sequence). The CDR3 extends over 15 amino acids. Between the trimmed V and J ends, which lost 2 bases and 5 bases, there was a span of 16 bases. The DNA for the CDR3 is TGTGCCTGGAGTCAGGAATTGGGGGCGGAAAACATTCAGTACTTC. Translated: CAWSQELGAENIQYF.

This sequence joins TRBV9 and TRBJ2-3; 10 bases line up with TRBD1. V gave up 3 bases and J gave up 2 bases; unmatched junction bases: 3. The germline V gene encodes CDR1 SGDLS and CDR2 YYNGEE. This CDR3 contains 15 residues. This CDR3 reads CASSAGQGPTDTQYF. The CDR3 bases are TGTGCCAGCAGCGCGGGACAGGGGCCCACAGATACGCAGTATTTT.

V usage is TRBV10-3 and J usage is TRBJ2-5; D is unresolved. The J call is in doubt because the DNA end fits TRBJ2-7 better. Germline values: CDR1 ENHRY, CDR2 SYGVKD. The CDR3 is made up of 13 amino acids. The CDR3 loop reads CASPVRSYYEQYF. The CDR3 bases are TGTGCCTCGCCGGTCAGGTCCTACTACGAGCAGTACTTC.

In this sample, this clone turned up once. CDR3 residues: CATQSSGSSYNEQFF. The CDR3 nucleotides read TGTGCCACTCAATCAAGCGGGAGCTCCTACAATGAGCAGTTCTTC. V usage is TRBV27 and J usage is TRBJ2-1; 8 positions agree with TRBD2. The CDR3 contains 15 residues. The V gene end was trimmed by 10 bases and the J gene end by 0 bases; junction bases not matched to a gene: 8. Germline CDR1 and CDR2: MNHEY and SMNVEV (reference sequence).

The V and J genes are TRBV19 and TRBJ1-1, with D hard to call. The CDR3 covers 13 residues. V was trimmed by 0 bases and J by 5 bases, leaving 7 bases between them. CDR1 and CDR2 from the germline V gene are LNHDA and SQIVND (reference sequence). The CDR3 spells CASSIDLRTEAFF. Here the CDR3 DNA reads TGTGCCAGTAGTATAGATCTGAGGACTGAAGCTTTCTTT.

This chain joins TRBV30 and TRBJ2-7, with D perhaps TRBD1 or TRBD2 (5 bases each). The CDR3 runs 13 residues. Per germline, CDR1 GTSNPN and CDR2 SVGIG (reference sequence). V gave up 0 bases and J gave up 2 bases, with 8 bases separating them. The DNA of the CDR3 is TGTGCCTGGAGTGTCGGGACCACCTACGAGCAGTACTTC. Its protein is CAWSVGTTYEQYF.

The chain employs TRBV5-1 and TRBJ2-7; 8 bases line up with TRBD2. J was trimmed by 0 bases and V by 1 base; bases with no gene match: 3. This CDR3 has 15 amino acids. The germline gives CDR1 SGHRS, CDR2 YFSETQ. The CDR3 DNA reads TGCGCCAGCAGCTTGAACCGGGGGGGCTCCTACGAGCAGTACTTC. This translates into CASSLNRGGSYEQYF.

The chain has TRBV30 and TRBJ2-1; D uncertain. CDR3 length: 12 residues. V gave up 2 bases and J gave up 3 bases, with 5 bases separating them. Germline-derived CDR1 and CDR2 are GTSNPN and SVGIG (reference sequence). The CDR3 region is CAWSFIYNEQFF. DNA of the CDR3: TGTGCCTGGAGTTTCATCTACAATGAGCAGTTCTTC.

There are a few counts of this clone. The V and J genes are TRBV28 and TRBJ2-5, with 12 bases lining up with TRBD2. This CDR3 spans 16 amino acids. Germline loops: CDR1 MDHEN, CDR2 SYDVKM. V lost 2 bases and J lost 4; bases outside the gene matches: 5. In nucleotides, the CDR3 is TGTGCCAGCAGTTTAGGGCTAGCGGGAGGGGGAGAGACCCAGTACTTC. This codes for CASSLGLAGGGETQYF.

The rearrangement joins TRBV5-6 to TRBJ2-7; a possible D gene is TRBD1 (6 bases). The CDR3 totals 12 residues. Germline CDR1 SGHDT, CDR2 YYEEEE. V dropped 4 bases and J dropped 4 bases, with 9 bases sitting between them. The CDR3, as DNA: TGTGCCAGCAGCCATGGACAGTACGAGCAGTACTTC. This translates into CASSHGQYEQYF.

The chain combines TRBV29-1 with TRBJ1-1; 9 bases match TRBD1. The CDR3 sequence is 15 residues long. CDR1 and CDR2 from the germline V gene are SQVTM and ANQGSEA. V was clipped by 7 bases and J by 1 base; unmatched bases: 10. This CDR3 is CSATLRDRENTEAFF. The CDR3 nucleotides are TGCAGCGCGACTTTACGGGACAGGGAGAACACTGAAGCTTTCTTT.

The CDR3 reads CASSLDAPTSGRPPYNEQFF. CDR3 sequence (DNA): TGTGCCAGCAGCTTAGATGCTCCTACTAGCGGGAGGCCCCCCTACAATGAGCAGTTCTTC. The chain is built from TRBV11-2 and TRBJ2-1; 12 bases match TRBD2. V lost 0 bases to trimming and J lost 2 bases; unmatched junction nucleotides: 11. The CDR3 extends over 20 amino acids. Germline V gene data show CDR1 as SGHAT and CDR2 as FQNNGV.

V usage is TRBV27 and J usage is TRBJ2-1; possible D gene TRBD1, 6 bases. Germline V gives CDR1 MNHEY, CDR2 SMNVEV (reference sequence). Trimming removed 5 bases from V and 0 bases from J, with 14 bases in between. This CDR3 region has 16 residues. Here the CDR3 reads CASSGRTARSYNEQFF. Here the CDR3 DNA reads TGTGCCAGCAGTGGTCGGACAGCACGCTCCTACAATGAGCAGTTCTTC.

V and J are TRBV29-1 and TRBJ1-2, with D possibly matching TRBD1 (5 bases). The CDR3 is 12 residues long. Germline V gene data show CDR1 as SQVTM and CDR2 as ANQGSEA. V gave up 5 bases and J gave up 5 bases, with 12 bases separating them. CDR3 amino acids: CSVLTGLYGYTF. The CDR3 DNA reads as TGCAGCGTTCTAACAGGCCTTTATGGCTACACCTTC.

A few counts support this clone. Here the CDR3 DNA reads TGTGCCACCAGACTAGCGGAGCATACCGGGGAGCTGTTTTTT. It translates to CATRLAEHTGELFF. This chain links TRBV6-1 with TRBJ2-2; 9 bases line up with TRBD2. Trimming cost V 10 bases and J 5 bases; bases outside gene matches: 8. The CDR3 has 14 amino acids. Germline V CDR1 and CDR2: MNHNS, SASEGT.

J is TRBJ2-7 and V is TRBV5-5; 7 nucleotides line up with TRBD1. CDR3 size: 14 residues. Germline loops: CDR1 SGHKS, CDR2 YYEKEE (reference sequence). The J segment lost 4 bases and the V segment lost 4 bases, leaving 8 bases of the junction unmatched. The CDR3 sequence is CASSRTGVQYEQYF. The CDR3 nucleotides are TGTGCCAGCAGCCGCACAGGGGTGCAATACGAGCAGTACTTC.

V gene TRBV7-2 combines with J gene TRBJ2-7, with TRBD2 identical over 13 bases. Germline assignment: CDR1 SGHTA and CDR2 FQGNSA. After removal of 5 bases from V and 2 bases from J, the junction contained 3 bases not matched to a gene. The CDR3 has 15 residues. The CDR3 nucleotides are TGTGCCAGCAGCCACGGGACTAGCGGGGCCTACGAGCAGTACTTC. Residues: CASSHGTSGAYEQYF.

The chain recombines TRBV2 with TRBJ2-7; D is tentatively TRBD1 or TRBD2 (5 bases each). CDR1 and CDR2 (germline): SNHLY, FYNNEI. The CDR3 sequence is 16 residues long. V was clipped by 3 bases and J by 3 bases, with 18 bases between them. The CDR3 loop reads CASSDPRSGGLYEQYF. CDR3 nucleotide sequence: TGTGCCAGCAGTGACCCGCGGAGTGGGGGTCTCTACGAGCAGTACTTC.

The CDR3 protein is CASSLGGTAYGYTF. The DNA of the CDR3 is TGTGCCAGCAGTTTAGGAGGGACAGCTTATGGCTACACCTTC. The gene calls are TRBV27 and TRBJ1-2; TRBD1 aligns across 7 bases. The CDR3 runs to 14 residues. The V and J ends lost 2 bases and 5 bases, in that order; junction bases with no gene match: 5. CDR1 and CDR2 (germline): MNHEY, SMNVEV (reference sequence).

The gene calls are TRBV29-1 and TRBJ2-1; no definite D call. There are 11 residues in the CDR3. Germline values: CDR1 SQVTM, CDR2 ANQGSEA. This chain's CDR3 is CGVSSYNEQFF. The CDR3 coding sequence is TGCGGTGTTTCCTCCTACAATGAGCAGTTCTTC.

CDR3 amino acids: CASSLAGSGLQETQYF. Written as DNA, the CDR3 is TGTGCCAGCAGCTTAGCGGGCAGCGGGTTACAAGAGACCCAGTACTTC. The rearrangement joins TRBV7-9 to TRBJ2-5; possibly TRBD2 for D (6 bases). Trimming left V 0 bases short and J 2 bases short, with 13 bases between. Germline V CDR1 and CDR2: SEHNR, FQNEAQ (reference sequence). The CDR3 has 16 amino acids.

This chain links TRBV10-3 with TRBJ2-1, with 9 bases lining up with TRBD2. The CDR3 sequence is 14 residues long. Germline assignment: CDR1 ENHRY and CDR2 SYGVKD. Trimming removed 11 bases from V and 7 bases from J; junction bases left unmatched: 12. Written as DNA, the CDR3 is TGTGCCCCCGGAGGGCTAGCGGGAAATAATGAGCAGTTCTTC. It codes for CAPGGLAGNNEQFF.

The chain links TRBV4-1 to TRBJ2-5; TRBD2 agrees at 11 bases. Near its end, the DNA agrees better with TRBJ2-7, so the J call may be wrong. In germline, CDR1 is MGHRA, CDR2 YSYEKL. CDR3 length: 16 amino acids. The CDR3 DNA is TGCGCCAGCAGCCAATCCTTCGGACTAGCGGGCTCCGAGCAGTACTTC. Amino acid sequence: CASSQSFGLAGSEQYF.

The CDR3 DNA reads TGTGCCAGCAGTTTAAACGGGGACGAGCAGTACTTC. This translates into CASSLNGDEQYF. This chain links TRBV27 with TRBJ2-7; a weak D match, TRBD2 (5 bases). CDR3 size: 12 residues. CDR1 is MNHEY and CDR2 is SMNVEV in the germline V gene (reference sequence). Trimming removed 2 bases from V and 5 bases from J, with 7 bases in between.

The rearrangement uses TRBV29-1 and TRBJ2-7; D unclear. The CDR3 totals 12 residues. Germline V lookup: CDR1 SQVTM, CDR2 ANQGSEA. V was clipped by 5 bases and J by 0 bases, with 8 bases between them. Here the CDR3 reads CSVRGSSYEQYF. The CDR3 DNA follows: TGCAGCGTTCGCGGAAGCTCCTACGAGCAGTACTTC.

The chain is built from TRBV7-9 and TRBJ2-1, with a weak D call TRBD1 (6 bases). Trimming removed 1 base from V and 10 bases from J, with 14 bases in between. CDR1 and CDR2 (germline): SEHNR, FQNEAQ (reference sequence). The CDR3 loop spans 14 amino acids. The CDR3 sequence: CASSLGRLGGEQFF. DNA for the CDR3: TGTGCCAGCAGCTTAGGCCGCCTAGGGGGAGAGCAGTTCTTC.

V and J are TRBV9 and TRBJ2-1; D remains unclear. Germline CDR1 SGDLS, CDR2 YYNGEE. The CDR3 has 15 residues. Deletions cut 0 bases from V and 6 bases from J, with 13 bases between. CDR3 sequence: CASSVEPNTLNEQFF. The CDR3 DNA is TGTGCCAGCAGCGTAGAACCTAACACCCTCAATGAGCAGTTCTTC.

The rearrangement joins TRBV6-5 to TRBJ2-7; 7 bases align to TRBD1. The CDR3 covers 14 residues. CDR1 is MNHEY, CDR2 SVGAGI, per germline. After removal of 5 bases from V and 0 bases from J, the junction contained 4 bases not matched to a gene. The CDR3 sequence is CASSEWTGSYEQYF. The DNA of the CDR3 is TGTGCCAGCAGTGAGTGGACAGGCTCCTACGAGCAGTACTTC.